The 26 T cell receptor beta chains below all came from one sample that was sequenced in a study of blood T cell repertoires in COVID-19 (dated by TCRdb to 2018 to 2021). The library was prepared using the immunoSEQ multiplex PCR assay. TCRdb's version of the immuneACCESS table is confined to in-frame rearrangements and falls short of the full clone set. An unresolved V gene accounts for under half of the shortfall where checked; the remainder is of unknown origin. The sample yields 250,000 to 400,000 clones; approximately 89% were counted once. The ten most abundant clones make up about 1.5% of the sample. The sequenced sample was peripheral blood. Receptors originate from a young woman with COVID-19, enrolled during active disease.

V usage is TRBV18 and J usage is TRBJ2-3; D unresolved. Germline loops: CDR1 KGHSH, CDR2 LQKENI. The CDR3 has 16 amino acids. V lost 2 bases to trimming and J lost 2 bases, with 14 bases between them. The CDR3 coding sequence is TGTGCCAGCTCACCAGAGACTGGTACGGACACAGATACGCAGTATTTT. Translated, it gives CASSPETGTDTDTQYF.

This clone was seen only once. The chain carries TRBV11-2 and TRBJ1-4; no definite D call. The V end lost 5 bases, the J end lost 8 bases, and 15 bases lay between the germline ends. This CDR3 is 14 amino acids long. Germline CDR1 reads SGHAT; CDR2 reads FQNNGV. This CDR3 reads CASSPTRSGEKLFF. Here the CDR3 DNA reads TGTGCCAGCAGCCCCACCCGGTCGGGGGAAAAACTGTTTTTT.

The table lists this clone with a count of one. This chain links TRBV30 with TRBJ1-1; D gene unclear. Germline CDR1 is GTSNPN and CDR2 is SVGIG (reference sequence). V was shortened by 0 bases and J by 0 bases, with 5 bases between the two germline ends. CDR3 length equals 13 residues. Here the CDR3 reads CAWSVLMNTEAFF. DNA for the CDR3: TGTGCCTGGAGTGTCTTAATGAACACTGAAGCTTTCTTT.

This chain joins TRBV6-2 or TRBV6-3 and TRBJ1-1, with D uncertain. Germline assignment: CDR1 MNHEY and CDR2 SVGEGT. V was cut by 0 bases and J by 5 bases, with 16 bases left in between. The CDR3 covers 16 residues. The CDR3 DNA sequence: TGTGCCAGCAGTTACTCCTCCGGTCTTCCGGGGACTGAAGCTTTCTTT. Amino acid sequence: CASSYSSGLPGTEAFF.

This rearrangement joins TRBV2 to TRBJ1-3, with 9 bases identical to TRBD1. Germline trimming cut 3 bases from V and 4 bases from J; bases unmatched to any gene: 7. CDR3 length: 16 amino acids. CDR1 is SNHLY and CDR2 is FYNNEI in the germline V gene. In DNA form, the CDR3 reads TGTGCCAGCAGTGAGTCGGGACAGGGAGGCGGAAACACCATATATTTT. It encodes CASSESGQGGGNTIYF.

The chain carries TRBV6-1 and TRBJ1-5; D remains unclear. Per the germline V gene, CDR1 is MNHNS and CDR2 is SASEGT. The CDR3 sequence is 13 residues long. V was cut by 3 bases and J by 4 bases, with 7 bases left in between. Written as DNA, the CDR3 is TGTGCCAGCAGTGATTTCAGAAATCAGCCCCAGCATTTT. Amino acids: CASSDFRNQPQHF.

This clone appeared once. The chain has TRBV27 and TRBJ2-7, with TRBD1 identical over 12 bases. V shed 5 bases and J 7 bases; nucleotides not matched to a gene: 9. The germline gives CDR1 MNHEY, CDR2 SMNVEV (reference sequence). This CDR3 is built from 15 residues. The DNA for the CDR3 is TGTGCCAGCAGTCTGGGGGGACAGGGGGCGCGGGAGCAGTACTTC. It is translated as CASSLGGQGAREQYF.

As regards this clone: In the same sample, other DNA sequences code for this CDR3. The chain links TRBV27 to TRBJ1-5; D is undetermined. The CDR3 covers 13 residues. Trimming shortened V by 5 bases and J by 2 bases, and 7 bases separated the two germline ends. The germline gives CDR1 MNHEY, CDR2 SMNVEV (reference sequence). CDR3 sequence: CASSPYGNQPQHF. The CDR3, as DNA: TGTGCCAGCAGTCCGTATGGCAATCAGCCCCAGCATTTT.

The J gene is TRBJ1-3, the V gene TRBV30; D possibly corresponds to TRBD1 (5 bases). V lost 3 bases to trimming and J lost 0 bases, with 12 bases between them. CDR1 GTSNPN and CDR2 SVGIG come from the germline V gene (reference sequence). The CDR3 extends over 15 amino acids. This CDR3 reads CAWRTDSPSGNTIYF. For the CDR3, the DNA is TGTGCCTGGAGGACCGACAGCCCCTCTGGAAACACCATATATTTT.

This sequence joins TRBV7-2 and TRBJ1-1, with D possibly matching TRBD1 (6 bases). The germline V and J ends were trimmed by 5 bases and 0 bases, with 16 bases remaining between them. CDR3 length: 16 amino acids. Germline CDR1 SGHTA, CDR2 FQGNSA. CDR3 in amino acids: CASSLGQPYLNTEAFF. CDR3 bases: TGTGCCAGCAGCCTTGGACAGCCCTACTTGAACACTGAAGCTTTCTTT.

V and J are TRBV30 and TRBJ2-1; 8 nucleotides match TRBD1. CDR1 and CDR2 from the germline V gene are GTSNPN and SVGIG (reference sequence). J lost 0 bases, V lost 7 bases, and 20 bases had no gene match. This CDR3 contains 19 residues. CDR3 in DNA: TGTGCCTACTCCTCCCGCAGGGGGCTATCTATTCCCTCCTACAATGAGCAGTTCTTC. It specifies CAYSSRRGLSIPSYNEQFF.

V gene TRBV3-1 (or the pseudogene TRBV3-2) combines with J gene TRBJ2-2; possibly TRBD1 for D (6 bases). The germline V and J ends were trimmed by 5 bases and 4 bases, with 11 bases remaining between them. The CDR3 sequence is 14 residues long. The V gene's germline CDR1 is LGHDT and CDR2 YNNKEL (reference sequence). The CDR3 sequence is CASSYTGSTGELFF. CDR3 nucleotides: TGTGCCAGCAGCTACACAGGGTCCACCGGGGAGCTGTTTTTT.

The CDR3 spells CAISELMAGLDSPLHF. The DNA for the CDR3 is TGTGCCATCAGTGAATTGATGGCCGGGTTGGATTCACCCCTCCACTTT. This rearrangement joins TRBV10-3 to TRBJ1-6; D is uncertain. The germline V gene encodes CDR1 ENHRY and CDR2 SYGVKD. Trimming cost V 3 bases and J 8 bases, with 17 bases left between them. The CDR3 is 16 amino acids.

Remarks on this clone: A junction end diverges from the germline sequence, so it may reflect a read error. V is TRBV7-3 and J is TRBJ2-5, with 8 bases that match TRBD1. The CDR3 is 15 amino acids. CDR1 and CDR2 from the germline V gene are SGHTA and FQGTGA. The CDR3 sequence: CASNLRTGLGETQYF. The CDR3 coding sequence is TGTGCCAGCAACTTACGGACAGGGTTGGGGGAGACCCAGTACTTC.

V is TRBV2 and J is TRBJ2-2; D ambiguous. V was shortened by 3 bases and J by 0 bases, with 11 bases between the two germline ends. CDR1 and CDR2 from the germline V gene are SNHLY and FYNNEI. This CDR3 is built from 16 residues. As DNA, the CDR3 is TGTGCCAGCAGTGAGCAACAGTTCGCGAACACCGGGGAGCTGTTTTTT. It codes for CASSEQQFANTGELFF.

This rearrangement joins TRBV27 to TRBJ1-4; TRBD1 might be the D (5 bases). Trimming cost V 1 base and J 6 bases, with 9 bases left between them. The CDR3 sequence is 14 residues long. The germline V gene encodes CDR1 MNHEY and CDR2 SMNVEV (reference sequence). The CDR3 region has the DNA TGTGCCAGCAGTTTATACCCCAGGGATGAAAAACTGTTTTTT. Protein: CASSLYPRDEKLFF. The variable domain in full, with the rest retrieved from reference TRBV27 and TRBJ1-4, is EAQVTQNPRYLITVTGKKLTVTCSQNMNHEYMSWYRQDPGLGLRQIYYSMNVEVTDKGDVPEGYKVSRKEKRNFPLILESPSPNQTSLYFCASSLYPRDEKLFFGSGTQLSVL.

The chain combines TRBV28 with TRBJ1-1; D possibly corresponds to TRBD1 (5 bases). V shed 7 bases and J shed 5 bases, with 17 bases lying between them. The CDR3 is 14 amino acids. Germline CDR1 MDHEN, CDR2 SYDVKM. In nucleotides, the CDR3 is TGTGCCAGCAATCCTCGCGGGGGGATGACTGAAGCTTTCTTT. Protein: CASNPRGGMTEAFF.

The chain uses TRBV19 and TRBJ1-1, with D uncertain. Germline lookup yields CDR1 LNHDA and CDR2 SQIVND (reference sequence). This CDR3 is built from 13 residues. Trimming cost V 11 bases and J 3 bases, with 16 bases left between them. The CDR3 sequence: CAVSSWGDTEAFF. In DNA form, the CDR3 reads TGTGCCGTAAGTAGCTGGGGAGACACTGAAGCTTTCTTT.

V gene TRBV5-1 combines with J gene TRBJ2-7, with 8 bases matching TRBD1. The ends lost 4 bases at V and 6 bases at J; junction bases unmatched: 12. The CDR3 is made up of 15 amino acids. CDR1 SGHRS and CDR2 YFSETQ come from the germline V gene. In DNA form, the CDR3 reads TGCGCCAGCAGCGCGGAGACAGGGGTGGTTTCCGAGCAGTACTTC. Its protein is CASSAETGVVSEQYF.

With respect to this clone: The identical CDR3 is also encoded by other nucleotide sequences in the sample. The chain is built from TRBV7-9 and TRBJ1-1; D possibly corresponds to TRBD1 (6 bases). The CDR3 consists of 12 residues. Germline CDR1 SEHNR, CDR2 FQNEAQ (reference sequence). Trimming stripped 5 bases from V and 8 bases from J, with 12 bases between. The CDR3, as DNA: TGTGCCAGCAGCCTCGGGGGGCTCGAAGCTTTCTTT. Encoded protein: CASSLGGLEAFF.

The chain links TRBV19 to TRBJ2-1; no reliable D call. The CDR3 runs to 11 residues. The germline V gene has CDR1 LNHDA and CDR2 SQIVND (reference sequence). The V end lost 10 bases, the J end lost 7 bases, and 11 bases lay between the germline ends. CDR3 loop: CAIISGNEQFF. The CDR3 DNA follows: TGTGCCATAATCTCCGGGAATGAGCAGTTCTTC. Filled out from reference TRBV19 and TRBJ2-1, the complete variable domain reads DGGITQSPKYLFRKEGQNVTLSCEQNLNHDAMYWYRQDPGQGLRLIYYSQIVNDFQKGDIAEGYSVSREKKESFPLTVTSAQKNPTAFYLCAIISGNEQFFGPGTRLTVL.

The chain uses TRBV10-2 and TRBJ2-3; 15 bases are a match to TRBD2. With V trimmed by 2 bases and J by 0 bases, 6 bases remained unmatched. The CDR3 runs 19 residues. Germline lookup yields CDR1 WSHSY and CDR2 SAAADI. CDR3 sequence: CASSEGGLAGGLSTDTQYF. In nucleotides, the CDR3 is TGCGCCAGCAGTGAGGGGGGACTAGCGGGGGGACTTAGCACAGATACGCAGTATTTT.

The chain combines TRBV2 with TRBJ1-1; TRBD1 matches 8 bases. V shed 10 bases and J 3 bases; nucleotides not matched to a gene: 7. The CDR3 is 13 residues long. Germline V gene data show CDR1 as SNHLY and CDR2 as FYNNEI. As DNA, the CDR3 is TGTGCCACCCCGACAGGGGTGGACACTGAAGCTTTCTTT. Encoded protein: CATPTGVDTEAFF.

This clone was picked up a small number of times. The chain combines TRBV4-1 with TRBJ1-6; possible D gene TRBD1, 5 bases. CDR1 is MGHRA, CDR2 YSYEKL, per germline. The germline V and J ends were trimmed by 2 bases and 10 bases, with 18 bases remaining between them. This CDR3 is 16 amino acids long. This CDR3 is CASSQPSGRGVSPLHF. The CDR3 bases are TGCGCCAGCAGCCAACCGAGCGGGAGGGGAGTCTCACCCCTCCACTTT.

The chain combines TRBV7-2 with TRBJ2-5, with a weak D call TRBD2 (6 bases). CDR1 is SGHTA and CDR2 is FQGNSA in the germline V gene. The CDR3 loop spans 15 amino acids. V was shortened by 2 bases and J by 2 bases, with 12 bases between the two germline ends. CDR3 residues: CASSLKMAGQETQYF. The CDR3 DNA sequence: TGTGCCAGCAGCTTAAAGATGGCGGGGCAAGAGACCCAGTACTTC.

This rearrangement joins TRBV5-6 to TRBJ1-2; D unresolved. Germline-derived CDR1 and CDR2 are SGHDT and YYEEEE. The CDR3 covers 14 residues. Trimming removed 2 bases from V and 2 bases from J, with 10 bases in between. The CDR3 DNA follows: TGTGCCAGCAGCTTAGGCTCGCGGAACTATGGCTACACCTTC. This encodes CASSLGSRNYGYTF.